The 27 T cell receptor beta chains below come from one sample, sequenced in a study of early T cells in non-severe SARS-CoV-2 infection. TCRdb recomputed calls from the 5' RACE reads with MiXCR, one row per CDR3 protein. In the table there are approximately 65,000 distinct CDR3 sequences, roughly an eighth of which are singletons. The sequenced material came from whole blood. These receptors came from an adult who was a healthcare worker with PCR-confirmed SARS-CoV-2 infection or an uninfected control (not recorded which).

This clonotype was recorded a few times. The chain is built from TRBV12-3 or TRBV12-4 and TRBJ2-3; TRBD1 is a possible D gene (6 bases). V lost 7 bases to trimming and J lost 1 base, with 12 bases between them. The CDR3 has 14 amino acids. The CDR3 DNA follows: TGTGCCAGCACCCTAGGGGGAGGCACAGATACGCAGTATTTT. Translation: CASTLGGGTDTQYF.

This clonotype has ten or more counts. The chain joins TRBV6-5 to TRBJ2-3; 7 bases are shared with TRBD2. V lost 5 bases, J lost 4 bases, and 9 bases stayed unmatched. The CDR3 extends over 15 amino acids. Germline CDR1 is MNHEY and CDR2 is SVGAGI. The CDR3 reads CASSPSGGVPDTQYF. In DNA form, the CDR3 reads TGTGCCAGCAGTCCCTCTGGGGGGGTACCAGATACGCAGTATTTT.

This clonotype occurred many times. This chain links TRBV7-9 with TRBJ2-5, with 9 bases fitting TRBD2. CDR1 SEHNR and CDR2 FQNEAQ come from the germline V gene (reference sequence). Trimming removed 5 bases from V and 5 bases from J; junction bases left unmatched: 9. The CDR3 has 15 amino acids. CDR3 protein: CASSPARGGLETQYF. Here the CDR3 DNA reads TGTGCCAGCAGCCCGGCGCGGGGGGGCCTGGAGACCCAGTACTTC. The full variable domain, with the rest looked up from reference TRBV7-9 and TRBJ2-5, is DTGVSQNPRHKITKRGQNVTFRCDPISEHNRLYWYRQTLGQGPEFLTYFQNEAQLEKSRLLSDRFSAERPKGSFSTLEIQRTEQGDSAMYLCASSPARGGLETQYFGPGTRLLVL.

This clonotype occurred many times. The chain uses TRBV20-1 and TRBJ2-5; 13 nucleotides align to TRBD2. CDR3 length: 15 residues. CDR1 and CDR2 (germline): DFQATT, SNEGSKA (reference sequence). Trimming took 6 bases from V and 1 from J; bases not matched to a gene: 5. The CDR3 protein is CSATGTSGIQETQYF. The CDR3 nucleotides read TGCAGTGCAACAGGGACTAGCGGGATCCAAGAGACCCAGTACTTC.

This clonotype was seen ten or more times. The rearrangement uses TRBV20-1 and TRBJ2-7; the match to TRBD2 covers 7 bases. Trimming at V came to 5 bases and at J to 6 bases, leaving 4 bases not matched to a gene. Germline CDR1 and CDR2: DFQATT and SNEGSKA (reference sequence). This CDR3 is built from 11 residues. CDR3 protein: CSAARGVEQYF. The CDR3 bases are TGCAGTGCTGCACGGGGGGTCGAGCAGTACTTC.

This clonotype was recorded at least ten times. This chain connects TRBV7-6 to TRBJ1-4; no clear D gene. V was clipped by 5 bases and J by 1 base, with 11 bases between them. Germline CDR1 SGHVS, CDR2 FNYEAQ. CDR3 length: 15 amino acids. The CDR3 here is CASSPGLLTNEKLFF. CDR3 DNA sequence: TGTGCCAGCAGCCCTGGACTTTTAACTAATGAAAAACTGTTTTTT.

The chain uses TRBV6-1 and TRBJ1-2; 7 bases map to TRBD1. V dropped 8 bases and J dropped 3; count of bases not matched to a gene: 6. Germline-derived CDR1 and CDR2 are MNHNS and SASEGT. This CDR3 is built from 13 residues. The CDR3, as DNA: TGTGCCAGCTCCAGGGACAGAGACTATGGCTACACCTTC. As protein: CASSRDRDYGYTF.

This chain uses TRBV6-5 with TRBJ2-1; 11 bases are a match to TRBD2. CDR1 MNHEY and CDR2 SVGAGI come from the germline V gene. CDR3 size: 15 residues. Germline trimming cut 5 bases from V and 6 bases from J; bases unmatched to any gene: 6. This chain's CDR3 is CASSTGTSGFNEQFF. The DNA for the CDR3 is TGTGCCAGCAGTACCGGGACTAGCGGATTCAATGAGCAGTTCTTC.

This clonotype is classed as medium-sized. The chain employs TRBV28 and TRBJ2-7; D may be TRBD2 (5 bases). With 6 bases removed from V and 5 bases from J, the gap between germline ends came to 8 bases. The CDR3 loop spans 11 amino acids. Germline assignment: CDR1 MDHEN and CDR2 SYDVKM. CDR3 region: CASREVHEQYF. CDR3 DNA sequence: TGTGCCAGCAGGGAGGTCCACGAGCAGTACTTC.

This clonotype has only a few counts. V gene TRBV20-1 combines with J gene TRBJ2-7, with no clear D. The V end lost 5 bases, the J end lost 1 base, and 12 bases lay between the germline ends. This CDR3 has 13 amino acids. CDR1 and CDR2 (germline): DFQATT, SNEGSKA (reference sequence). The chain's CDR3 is CSAGSTRSYEQYF. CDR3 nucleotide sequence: TGCAGTGCTGGCTCTACCCGATCCTACGAGCAGTACTTC.

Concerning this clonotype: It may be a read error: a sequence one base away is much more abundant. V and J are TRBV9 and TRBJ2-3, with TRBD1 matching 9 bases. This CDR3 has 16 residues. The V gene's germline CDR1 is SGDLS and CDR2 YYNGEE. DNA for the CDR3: TGTGCCAACAGCCTCGGGCCGGGACAGGGTAGTGCTACGCAGTATTTT. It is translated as CANSLGPGQGSATQYF.

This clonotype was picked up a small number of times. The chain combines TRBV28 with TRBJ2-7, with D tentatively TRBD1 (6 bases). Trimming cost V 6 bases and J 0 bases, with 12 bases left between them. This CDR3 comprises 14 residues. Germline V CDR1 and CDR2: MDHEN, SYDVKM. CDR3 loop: CASSRLDSSYEQYF. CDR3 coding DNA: TGTGCCAGCAGCCGACTGGACAGCTCCTACGAGCAGTACTTC.

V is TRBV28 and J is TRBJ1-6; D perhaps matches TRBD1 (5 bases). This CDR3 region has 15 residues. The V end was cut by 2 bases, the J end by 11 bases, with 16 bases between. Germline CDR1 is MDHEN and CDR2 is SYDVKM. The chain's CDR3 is CASSLPGGTGTPLHF. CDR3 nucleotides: TGTGCCAGCAGTTTACCGGGCGGGACGGGCACACCCCTCCACTTT.

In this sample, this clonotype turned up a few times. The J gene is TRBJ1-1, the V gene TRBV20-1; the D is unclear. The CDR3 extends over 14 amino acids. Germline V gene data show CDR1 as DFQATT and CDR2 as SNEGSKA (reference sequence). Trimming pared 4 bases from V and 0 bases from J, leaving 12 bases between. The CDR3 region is CSATLTVMNTEAFF. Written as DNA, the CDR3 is TGCAGTGCTACCCTTACAGTCATGAACACTGAAGCTTTCTTT.

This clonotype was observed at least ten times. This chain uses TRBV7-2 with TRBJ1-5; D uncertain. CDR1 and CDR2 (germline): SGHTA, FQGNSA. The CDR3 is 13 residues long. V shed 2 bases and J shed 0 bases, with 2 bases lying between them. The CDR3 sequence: CASSLNSNQPQHF. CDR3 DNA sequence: TGTGCCAGCAGCTTAAATAGCAATCAGCCCCAGCATTTT.

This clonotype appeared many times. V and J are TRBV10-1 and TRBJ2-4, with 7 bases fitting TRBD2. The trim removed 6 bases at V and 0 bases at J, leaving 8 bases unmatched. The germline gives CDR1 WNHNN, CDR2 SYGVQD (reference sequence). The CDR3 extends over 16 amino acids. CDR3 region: CASRLSGVIAKNIQYF. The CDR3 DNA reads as TGCGCCAGCAGGCTCAGCGGGGTCATAGCCAAAAACATTCAGTACTTC.

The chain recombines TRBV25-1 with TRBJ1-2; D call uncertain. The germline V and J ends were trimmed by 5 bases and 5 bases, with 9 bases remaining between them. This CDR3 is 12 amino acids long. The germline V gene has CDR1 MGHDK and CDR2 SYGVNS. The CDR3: CASSRTGYGYTF. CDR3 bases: TGTGCCAGCAGTCGGACTGGTTATGGCTACACCTTC.

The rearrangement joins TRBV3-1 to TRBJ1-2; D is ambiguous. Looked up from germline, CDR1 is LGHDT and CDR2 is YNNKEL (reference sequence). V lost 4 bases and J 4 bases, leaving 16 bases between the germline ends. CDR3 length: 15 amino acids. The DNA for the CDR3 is TGTGCCAGCAGCCCCAGAAGTGGGCATATCTATGGCTACACCTTC. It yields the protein CASSPRSGHIYGYTF.

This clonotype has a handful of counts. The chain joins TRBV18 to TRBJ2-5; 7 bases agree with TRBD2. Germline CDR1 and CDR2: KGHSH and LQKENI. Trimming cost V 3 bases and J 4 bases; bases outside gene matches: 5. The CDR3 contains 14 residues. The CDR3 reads CASSPSPGGETQYF. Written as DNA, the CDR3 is TGTGCCAGCTCACCCTCCCCGGGGGGAGAGACCCAGTACTTC.

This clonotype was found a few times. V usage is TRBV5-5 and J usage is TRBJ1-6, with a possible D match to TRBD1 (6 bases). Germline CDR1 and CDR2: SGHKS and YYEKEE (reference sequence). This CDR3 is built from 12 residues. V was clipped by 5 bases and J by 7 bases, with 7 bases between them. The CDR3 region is CASSGQNSPLHF. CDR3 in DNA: TGTGCCAGCAGTGGACAGAATTCACCCCTCCACTTT.

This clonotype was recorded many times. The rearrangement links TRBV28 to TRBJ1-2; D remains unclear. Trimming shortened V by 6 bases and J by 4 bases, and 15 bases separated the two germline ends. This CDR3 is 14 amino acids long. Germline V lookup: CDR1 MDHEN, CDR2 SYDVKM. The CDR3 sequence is CASSPYWGGYGYTF. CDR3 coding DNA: TGTGCCAGCAGCCCTTATTGGGGTGGCTATGGCTACACCTTC.

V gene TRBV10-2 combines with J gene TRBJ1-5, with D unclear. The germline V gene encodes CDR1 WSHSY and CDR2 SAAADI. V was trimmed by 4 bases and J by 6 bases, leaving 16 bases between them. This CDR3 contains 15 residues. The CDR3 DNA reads TGCGCCAGCAGTGGAAGGACGGGTTCTGGTCAGCCCCAGCATTTT. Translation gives CASSGRTGSGQPQHF.

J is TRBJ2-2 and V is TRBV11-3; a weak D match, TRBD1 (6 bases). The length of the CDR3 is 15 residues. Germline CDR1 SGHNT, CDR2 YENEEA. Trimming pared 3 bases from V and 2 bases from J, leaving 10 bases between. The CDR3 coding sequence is TGTGCCAGCAGCTTCGGGACAACAAACACCGGGGAGCTGTTTTTT. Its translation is CASSFGTTNTGELFF.

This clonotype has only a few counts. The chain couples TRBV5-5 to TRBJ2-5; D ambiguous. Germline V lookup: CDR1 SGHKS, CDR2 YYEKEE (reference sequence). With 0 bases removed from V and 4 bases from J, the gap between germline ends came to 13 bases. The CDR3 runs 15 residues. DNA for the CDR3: TGTGCCAGCAGCTTGGATATGGTGGGCCTAGAGACCCAGTACTTC. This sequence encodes CASSLDMVGLETQYF.

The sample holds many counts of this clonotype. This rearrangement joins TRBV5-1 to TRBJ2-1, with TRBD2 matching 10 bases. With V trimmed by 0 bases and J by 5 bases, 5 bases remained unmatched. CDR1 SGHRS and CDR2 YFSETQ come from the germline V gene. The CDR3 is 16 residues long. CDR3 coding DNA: TGCGCCAGCAGCTTGGCCGGGACTAGCGTAAACAATGAGCAGTTCTTC. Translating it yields CASSLAGTSVNNEQFF.

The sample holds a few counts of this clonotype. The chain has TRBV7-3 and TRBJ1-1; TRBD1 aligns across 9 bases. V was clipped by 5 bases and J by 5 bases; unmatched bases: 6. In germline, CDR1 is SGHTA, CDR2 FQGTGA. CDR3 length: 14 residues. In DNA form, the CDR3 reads TGTGCCAGCAGCGCGGGACAGGGTCATACTGAAGCTTTCTTT. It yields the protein CASSAGQGHTEAFF.

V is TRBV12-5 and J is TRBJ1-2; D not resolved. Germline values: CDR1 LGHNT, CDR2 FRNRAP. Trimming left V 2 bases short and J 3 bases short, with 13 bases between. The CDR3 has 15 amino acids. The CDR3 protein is CASGLLQAQYYGYTF. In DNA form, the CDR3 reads TGTGCTAGTGGTTTGTTGCAGGCACAGTACTATGGCTACACCTTC.